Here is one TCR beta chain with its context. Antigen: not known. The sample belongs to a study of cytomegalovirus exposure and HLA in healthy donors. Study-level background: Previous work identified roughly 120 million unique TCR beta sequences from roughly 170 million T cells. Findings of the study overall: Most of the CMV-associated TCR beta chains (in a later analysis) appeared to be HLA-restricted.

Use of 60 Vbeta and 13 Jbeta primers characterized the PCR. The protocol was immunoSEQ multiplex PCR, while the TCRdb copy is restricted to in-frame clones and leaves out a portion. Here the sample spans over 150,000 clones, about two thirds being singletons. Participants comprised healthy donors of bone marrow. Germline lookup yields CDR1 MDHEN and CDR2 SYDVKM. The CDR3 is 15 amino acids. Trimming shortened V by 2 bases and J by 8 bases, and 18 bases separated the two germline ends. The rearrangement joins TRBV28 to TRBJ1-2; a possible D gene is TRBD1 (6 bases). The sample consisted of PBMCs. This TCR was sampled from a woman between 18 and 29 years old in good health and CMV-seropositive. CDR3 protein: CASSLTYQGYGGYTF. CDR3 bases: TGTGCCAGCAGTTTAACGTATCAGGGGTACGGAGGCTACACCTTC.